These 11 T cell receptor beta chains share one sample of origin, sequenced in a study of CXCR3-negative and CXCR3-positive naive CD8 T cells. Study-level results: TRB CDR3s were more hydrophobic in CXCR3-positive than in CXCR3-negative naive cells.

These receptors' antigens are unknown. Carrying UMI labels, the TRB cDNA libraries were prepared through 5' RACE. Reprocessing the 5' RACE reads, TCRdb reports a single entry for every CDR3 protein and omits DNA. The listing contains some 85,000 distinct CDR3 sequences. The source material was naive CXCR3+ CD8+ T cells from blood. The subset was: CD45RO-CCR7+CD27+CD95- naive CD8+ T cells expressing CXCR3 (TNR3+). These receptors all stem from a human donor in good health. Some clones in this sample may be carry-over from other donors' samples.

The CDR3 loop is CASEEDPYNEQFF. The chain is built from TRBV19 and TRBJ2-1. Germline V gives CDR1 LNHDA, CDR2 SQIVND (reference sequence). The CDR3 is made up of 13 amino acids.

The genes are TRBV2 and TRBJ2-7; the D call from TCRdb, TRBD2, cannot be confirmed without DNA. CDR1 and CDR2 from the germline V gene are SNHLY and FYNNEI. This CDR3 is 13 amino acids long. The CDR3 loop is CASRVGQTNEQYF.

The V and J genes are TRBV6-5 and TRBJ2-7; the TCRdb D gene call, TRBD1, has no DNA to confirm it. Germline CDR1 and CDR2: MNHEY and SVGAGI. The CDR3 has 15 residues. The CDR3 is CASSYEGGMAYEQYF.

The chain joins TRBV6-2 or TRBV6-3 to TRBJ2-5; TCRdb's D gene call, TRBD1, goes unchecked for lack of DNA. Germline CDR1 and CDR2: MNHEY and SVGEGT. The CDR3 runs 15 residues. The CDR3 spells CASSYWNRGAETQYF.

The CDR3 reads CASSVGTEAFF. This chain joins TRBV12-5 and TRBJ1-1. This CDR3 has 11 amino acids. CDR1 and CDR2 from the germline V gene are LGHNT and FRNRAP.

V is TRBV29-1 and J is TRBJ2-7; as DNA is missing, the TRBD2 call by TCRdb cannot be tested. This CDR3 spans 16 amino acids. Germline lookup yields CDR1 SQVTM and CDR2 ANQGSEA. CDR3 region: CSVEAGLAGATYEQYF.

This chain joins TRBV29-1 and TRBJ2-7; the D gene TCRdb calls, TRBD1, cannot be checked with no DNA. This CDR3 is 13 amino acids long. Looked up from germline, CDR1 is SQVTM and CDR2 is ANQGSEA. The CDR3 sequence is CSVTGTTIYEQYF.

This chain joins TRBV12-3 or TRBV12-4 and TRBJ2-6; TCRdb picks TRBD1, but there is no DNA to check that call. This CDR3 spans 18 amino acids. CDR3: CASSPGPEVLSGANVLTF.

The rearrangement links TRBV9 to TRBJ2-7. Germline CDR1 and CDR2: SGDLS and YYNGEE. The CDR3 totals 11 residues. The CDR3 here is CASSGADEQYF.

The chain recombines TRBV4-3 with TRBJ2-1. In germline, CDR1 is LGHNA, CDR2 YSLEER. The CDR3 has 17 residues. CDR3 loop: CASSPSIEGTLYNEQFF.

The gene calls are TRBV28 and TRBJ2-7; no DNA is available, so the TRBD2 call from TCRdb remains unchecked. This CDR3 is built from 15 residues. The germline V gene encodes CDR1 MDHEN and CDR2 SYDVKM. The CDR3 is CASGLPQGLAGEQYF.